These 3 T cell receptor beta chains were sequenced from one sample in a study of regulatory T cells in long-lasting Graves disease. Time point meaning: newly diagnosed GD, antithyroid drugs for less than 3 months. Generation of the TCR library employed RNA extracted from PBMCs. Through Arm-PCR of CDR3 regions and iRepertoire HTBI primers, TCR beta libraries were built. TCRdb re-analysed the multiplex PCR reads in MiXCR, keeping a single row per CDR3 protein. The sample shows around 250,000 distinct CDR3 sequences, around 20% of them seen only once. Sequencing used peripheral blood mononuclear cells (PBMCs), obtained at new diagnosis, from a patient treated with antithyroid drugs. The receptors here all came from a female donor with Graves disease.

A note on this clonotype: One base away lies a much larger clone, so this may be a sequencing read error. The V call is TRBV5-4, the J call TRBJ2-5; no clear D gene. CDR1 is SGHNT, CDR2 YYREEE, per germline (reference sequence). The CDR3 totals 12 residues. V was clipped by 3 bases and J by 11 bases, with 14 bases between them. The CDR3 DNA follows: TGTGCCAGCAGCTCGTGGGTTGGTGAGCAGTACTTC. Its protein product is CASSSWVGEQYF. Variable domain in full (rest from reference TRBV5-4 and TRBJ2-5): ETGVTQSPTHLIKTRGQQVTLRCSSQSGHNTVSWYQQALGQGPQFIFQYYREEENGRGNFPPRFSGLQFPNYSSELNVNALELDDSALYLCASSSWVGEQYFGPGTRLLVL.

This clonotype was observed at least ten times. V is TRBV12-3 or TRBV12-4 and J is TRBJ2-5; a possible D gene is TRBD2 (6 bases). Trimming took 3 bases from V and 5 from J, leaving 10 bases between them. The CDR3 is made up of 13 amino acids. CDR3: CASSLSGLETQYF. The DNA of the CDR3 is TGTGCCAGCAGTTTGAGCGGGTTGGAGACCCAGTACTTC.

This clonotype occurred many times. The chain joins TRBV2 to TRBJ2-5, with a tentative D call TRBD2 (5 bases). V lost 4 bases and J lost 2, with 17 bases in between. Looked up from germline, CDR1 is SNHLY and CDR2 is FYNNEI. CDR3 size: 16 residues. The CDR3 protein is CASSGSSLMDQETQYF. The CDR3 coding sequence is TGTGCCAGCAGTGGGTCTAGCCTGATGGATCAAGAGACCCAGTACTTC.